Listed below are T cell receptor beta chains from one sample, sequenced in a study of cytomegalovirus exposure and HLA in healthy donors. Profiling relied on immunoSEQ multiplex PCR, and the TCRdb table lists in-frame clones only, not all of them. Seen here are approximately 110,000 clones, roughly 73% observed once, and the top ten hold less than 5%. The material sequenced was PBMCs. The source of these receptors is a man aged 60 to 69 in good health and CMV-seropositive. The CDR3 runs from the conserved cysteine through the conserved F or W. A D gene is named only where the DNA matches it firmly. Clone size is given for some rows only: seen once, a few or many times, or a class if the clone is expanded.

D: .
J: TRBJ2-7
V: TRBV6-5
size: few
DNA: TGTGCCAGCAAGCCAGGCCCACCATCTGCCTACGAGCAGTACTTC
CDR3: CASKPGPPSAYEQYF

D: .
J: TRBJ1-2
V: TRBV29-1
size: few
DNA: TGCAGCGTTGAGCAAGAGGGTAAAGGCTACACCTTC
CDR3: CSVEQEGKGYTF

D: TRBD1
J: TRBJ2-5
V: TRBV5-1
size: .
DNA: TGCGCCAGCAGCCTAACAGGGACAGGGGAAGAGACCCAGTACTTC
CDR3: CASSLTGTGEETQYF

D: TRBD1
J: TRBJ1-2
V: TRBV10-3
size: .
DNA: TGTGCCATCAGTCAGACGGACAGGGGGCGCGGAGGCTACACCTTC
CDR3: CAISQTDRGRGGYTF

D: TRBD1
J: TRBJ1-2
V: TRBV30
size: few
DNA: TGTGCCTGGAGCGACAGGGACTATGGCTACACCTTC
CDR3: CAWSDRDYGYTF

D: TRBD1
J: TRBJ2-1
V: TRBV11-3
size: .
DNA: TGTGCCAGCAGCTTTTCCGGGACAGTATACAATGAGCAGTTCTTC
CDR3: CASSFSGTVYNEQFF

D: .
J: TRBJ2-3
V: TRBV30
size: few
DNA: TGTGCCTGGAGTGTAAGGGGGGGTCCTGGGGATACGCAGTATTTT
CDR3: CAWSVRGGPGDTQYF

D: TRBD1
J: TRBJ2-3
V: TRBV28
size: .
DNA: TGTGCCAGCAGCCAAACAGGGGTGAGAACAGATACGCAGTATTTT
CDR3: CASSQTGVRTDTQYF

D: .
J: TRBJ1-1
V: TRBV6-6
size: .
DNA: TGTGCCAGCAGCCAAACAGTACCCACTGAAGCTTTCTTT
CDR3: CASSQTVPTEAFF

D: .
J: TRBJ2-5
V: TRBV2
size: .
DNA: TGTGCCAGCAGTGAGACAAGTCTGTCGCAAGAGACCCAGTACTTC
CDR3: CASSETSLSQETQYF

D: .
J: TRBJ1-1
V: TRBV27
size: .
DNA: TGTGCCAGCAGTTTTGCAGGGATGAACACTGAAGCTTTCTTT
CDR3: CASSFAGMNTEAFF

D: .
J: TRBJ2-5
V: TRBV19
size: .
DNA: TGTGCCAGTAGTGACAACCGGGACACCAAACCTCAAGAGACCCAGTACTTC
CDR3: CASSDNRDTKPQETQYF

D: .
J: TRBJ2-2
V: TRBV11-1
size: .
DNA: TGTGCCAGCAGCTACAATCCGATACACGCGGTGAACACCGGGGAGCTGTTTTTT
CDR3: CASSYNPIHAVNTGELFF

D: .
J: TRBJ1-1
V: TRBV11-2
size: .
DNA: TGTGCCAGCAGTTCCCAGGGGAACACTGAAGCTTTCTTT
CDR3: CASSSQGNTEAFF

D: .
J: TRBJ2-3
V: TRBV6-6
size: once
DNA: TGTGCCAGCAGATTTGGAGGAGATACGCAGTATTTT
CDR3: CASRFGGDTQYF

D: .
J: TRBJ1-1
V: TRBV5-4
size: .
DNA: TGTGCCAGCAGCTTCCTTCAGGAAGCTTTCTTT
CDR3: CASSFLQEAFF

D: TRBD1
J: TRBJ1-1
V: TRBV5-1
size: .
DNA: TGCGCCAGCAGCTTGGTAGCAGGGGGCACTGAAGCTTTCTTT
CDR3: CASSLVAGGTEAFF

D: .
J: TRBJ2-7
V: TRBV5-1
size: .
DNA: TGCGCCAGCAGCTTGGAGCAACGCTCCTACGAGCAGTACTTC
CDR3: CASSLEQRSYEQYF

D: .
J: TRBJ1-2
V: TRBV30
size: .
DNA: TGTGCCTGGAGTCGGGGAAATGATGGCTACACCTTC
CDR3: CAWSRGNDGYTF

D: TRBD2
J: TRBJ2-7
V: TRBV7-9
size: .
DNA: TGTGCCAGCAGTGAATTAGGGCTCGGGGGGGAGCAGTACTTC
CDR3: CASSELGLGGEQYF

D: .
J: TRBJ2-1
V: TRBV6-1
size: .
DNA: TGTGCCAGCAGTGAAGGTACACAGTACAATGAGCAGTTCTTC
CDR3: CASSEGTQYNEQFF

D: .
J: TRBJ1-3
V: TRBV5-1
size: .
DNA: TGCGCCAGCAGGACTACCATGAACTCTGGAAACACCATATATTTT
CDR3: CASRTTMNSGNTIYF

D: .
J: TRBJ2-2
V: TRBV19
size: few
DNA: TGTGCCAGTAGTATGCGCCCGACGGGTAACACCGGGGAGCTGTTTTTT
CDR3: CASSMRPTGNTGELFF

D: .
J: TRBJ2-5
V: TRBV5-1
size: .
DNA: TGCGCCAGCAGCCAACAACAAGAGACCCAGTACTTC
CDR3: CASSQQQETQYF

D: TRBD1
J: TRBJ2-7
V: TRBV27
size: .
DNA: TGTGCCAGCTACGGGACAGGGAAGAGCGAGCAGTACTTC
CDR3: CASYGTGKSEQYF

D: .
J: TRBJ1-1
V: TRBV18
size: .
DNA: TGTGCCAGCTGCGACATGGAGGACACTGAAGCTTTCTTT
CDR3: CASCDMEDTEAFF

D: .
J: TRBJ2-5
V: TRBV6-1
size: .
DNA: TGTGCCAGCAGTGAAGCAAGCTCGAAGGGGAGGCAAGAGACCCAGTACTTC
CDR3: CASSEASSKGRQETQYF

D: TRBD1
J: TRBJ2-7
V: TRBV10-2
size: .
DNA: TGCGCCAGCAGTTCACAGGGGCGGACCGAGCAGTACTTC
CDR3: CASSSQGRTEQYF

D: TRBD1
J: TRBJ1-6
V: TRBV5-4
size: .
DNA: TGTGCCAGCAGCTCACTCCGACAGGGAACTAATTCACCCCTCCACTTT
CDR3: CASSSLRQGTNSPLHF

D: .
J: TRBJ1-3
V: TRBV7-2
size: .
DNA: TGTGCCAGCAGCTTAGAGGGCGGGGGCACCATATATTTT
CDR3: CASSLEGGGTIYF

D: .
J: TRBJ1-3
V: TRBV6-5
size: few
DNA: TGTGCCAGCAGTTACCGGGACTCTGGAAACACCATATATTTT
CDR3: CASSYRDSGNTIYF

D: .
J: TRBJ1-5
V: TRBV2
size: .
DNA: TGTGCCAGCAGTAGGGGACAATCCCAGCCCCAGCATTTT
CDR3: CASSRGQSQPQHF

D: .
J: TRBJ1-1
V: TRBV2
size: .
DNA: TGTGCCAGCAACATGAACACTGAAGCTTTCTTT
CDR3: CASNMNTEAFF

D: .
J: TRBJ2-2
V: TRBV6-5
size: .
DNA: TGTGCCAGCAGGGCCCACCCCCGGGGCGGGGAGCTGTTTTTT
CDR3: CASRAHPRGGELFF

D: .
J: TRBJ2-5
V: TRBV15
size: .
DNA: TGTGCCACCAGCAGTCAACCCCTGGGGGCCGGAGGGACCCAGTACTTC
CDR3: CATSSQPLGAGGTQYF

D: .
J: TRBJ1-4
V: TRBV19
size: .
DNA: TGTGCCACCTCCGACCTCCAGGGGACTAATGAAAAACTGTTTTTT
CDR3: CATSDLQGTNEKLFF

D: .
J: TRBJ2-1
V: TRBV1
size: few
DNA: TGCACCACGAACGGGGAGGGACTAGCGGGGGGCGACTCCTACAATGAGCAGTTCTTC
CDR3: CTTNGEGLAGGDSYNEQFF

D: TRBD1
J: TRBJ1-1
V: TRBV29-1
size: few
DNA: TGCAGCGTGAAATCAGCAGGGGGCACTGAAGCTTTCTTT
CDR3: CSVKSAGGTEAFF

D: .
J: TRBJ1-1
V: TRBV11-3
size: .
DNA: TGTGCCAGCAGCTCCGGAGAGAACACTGAAGCTTTCTTT
CDR3: CASSSGENTEAFF

D: .
J: TRBJ2-6
V: TRBV6-5
size: few
DNA: TGTGCCAGCAGCCTTGTCGGTTCTGGGGCCAACGTCCTGACTTTC
CDR3: CASSLVGSGANVLTF

D: .
J: TRBJ2-3
V: TRBV10-3
size: once
DNA: TGTGCCATCAGTGAGAGGAGAGAAGATACGCAGTATTTT
CDR3: CAISERREDTQYF

D: .
J: TRBJ1-6
V: TRBV19
size: few
DNA: TGTGCCAGTAGTATAGCTGCGGGGGATCCTCGGAATTCACCCCTCCACTTT
CDR3: CASSIAAGDPRNSPLHF

D: TRBD2
J: TRBJ2-3
V: TRBV29-1
size: .
DNA: TGCAGCGTTTTCCTGCGGGGGGGCCGGGATACGCAGTATTTT
CDR3: CSVFLRGGRDTQYF

D: .
J: TRBJ1-3
V: TRBV19
size: .
DNA: TGTGCCAGTAGTATGCGGGGAGATGCCAACACCATATATTTT
CDR3: CASSMRGDANTIYF

D: .
J: TRBJ2-7
V: TRBV29-1
size: once
DNA: TGCAGCGTTGCAGGGGTGGGGTCCTACGAGCAGTACTTC
CDR3: CSVAGVGSYEQYF

D: .
J: TRBJ2-1
V: TRBV7-3
size: .
DNA: TGTGCCAGCAGCTCTAAGGGGTACTACAATGAGCAGTTCTTC
CDR3: CASSSKGYYNEQFF

D: TRBD2
J: TRBJ2-1
V: TRBV27
size: .
DNA: TGTGCCAGCAGTTTACGACAGGTTCTAGCGGGGGGGGACAATGAGCAGTTCTTC
CDR3: CASSLRQVLAGGDNEQFF

D: .
J: TRBJ2-3
V: TRBV2
size: .
DNA: TGTGCCAGCCTAAGTTCCGGTCACACAGATACGCAGTATTTT
CDR3: CASLSSGHTDTQYF

D: .
J: TRBJ1-2
V: TRBV28
size: .
DNA: TGTGCCAGCAGAAGTTTAGGGGAGGCCTCTGGCTACACCTTC
CDR3: CASRSLGEASGYTF

D: .
J: TRBJ1-2
V: TRBV11-2
size: .
DNA: TGTGCCAGCAGCTTGCAGGCCCGGGGTGACTATGGCTACACCTTC
CDR3: CASSLQARGDYGYTF

D: TRBD1
J: TRBJ2-7
V: TRBV6-6
size: .
DNA: TGTGCCAGCAGTCGAGTGGGACAGGGCTCAGGGGAGCAGTACTTC
CDR3: CASSRVGQGSGEQYF

D: TRBD1
J: TRBJ1-2
V: TRBV19
size: .
DNA: TGTGCCAGTAACACAGGGGCGGAGGTCCCGTATGGCTACACCTTC
CDR3: CASNTGAEVPYGYTF

D: TRBD1
J: TRBJ1-1
V: TRBV29-1
size: .
DNA: TGCAGCGGTGTGACAGGGTTCGCAACTCCCTGGAACACTGAAGCTTTCTTT
CDR3: CSGVTGFATPWNTEAFF

D: TRBD1
J: TRBJ1-1
V: TRBV7-6
size: .
DNA: TGTGCCAGCAGCTTAACAGGGGTAGTCACTGAAGCTTTCTTT
CDR3: CASSLTGVVTEAFF

D: TRBD1
J: TRBJ2-5
V: TRBV2
size: .
DNA: TGTGCCAGCGCCCTTGACAGGGGAGAGACCCAGTACTTC
CDR3: CASALDRGETQYF